This section outlines one T cell receptor beta chain sequence together with its context. Its antigen is unknown. The source of the sample is a study of T cell responses to AZD1222 COVID-19 vaccine. V shed 4 bases, J shed 2 bases, and the junction held 8 bases outside the gene matches. This CDR3 region has 15 residues. Sequenced by immunoSEQ multiplex PCR; TCRdb stores in-frame clones only, minus some. The sample lists tens of thousands of clones; roughly 92% were seen once. The study's findings and limits: Spike-specific TCR depth and breadth grew after two AZD1222 doses. Females outnumbered males among donors, who were mostly white British; clonal diversity was possibly underestimated. Within unmutated variant regions lay the reported targets of nearly half of spike-specific TCRs. Among AZD1222 vaccinees, only five or six were seropositive at baseline.

The rearrangement joins TRBV5-3 to TRBJ1-1; 7 nucleotides match TRBD1. TRBV5-3 is marked as an open reading frame, function uncertain. Here the sequenced sample was peripheral blood, taken 28 days after the second AZD1222 dose. The clonotype comes from an adult who received the AZD1222 COVID-19 vaccine. CDR3 nucleotides: TGTGCCAGAAGCCGCCGACAGGGTTCCAACACTGAAGCTTTCTTT. It specifies CARSRRQGSNTEAFF.